This T cell receptor (beta chain) was sequenced for a study of T cells in tumors after PD-1 blockade. The wider study: No patient had prior checkpoint blockade, systemic immunosuppression, or radiotherapy within 4 weeks.

CDR1 and CDR2 (germline): MGHDK, SYGVNS. The V end lost 5 bases, the J end lost 1 base, and 17 bases lay between the germline ends. The length of the CDR3 is 16 residues. Measured with immunoSEQ multiplex PCR; TCRdb has only the in-frame clones, and not every one. Among some 60,000 clones listed, roughly 78% were seen once. Sequences were derived from PBMCs, sampled before anti-PD-1 treatment. This chain connects TRBV25-1 to TRBJ1-1; D may be TRBD1 (6 bases). The source of this sequence is a human donor with basal cell carcinoma. The CDR3 reads CASSFNPGVANTEAFF. In DNA form, the CDR3 reads TGTGCCAGCAGTTTTAACCCAGGGGTAGCGAACACTGAAGCTTTCTTT.